This passage covers 3 T cell receptor beta chains from one sample sequenced in a study of identical twins. One entry per CDR3 protein, called by TCRdb with MiXCR from the 5' RACE reads. The sample gives roughly 720,000 distinct CDR3 sequences, 15% to 20% of which show up once; under 15% is in the top ten. The same sample was also studied in work on T cells expressing NK-cell markers.

Material for sequencing was PBMCs. These receptors came from a woman between 18 and 29 years old in good health.

This chain connects TRBV20-1 to TRBJ2-3; D remains unclear. This CDR3 region has 14 residues. The germline V and J ends were trimmed by 6 bases and 1 base, with 14 bases remaining between them. Germline assignment: CDR1 DFQATT and CDR2 SNEGSKA (reference sequence). CDR3 DNA: TGCAGTGCCCCGAAGGACGGGCGCACAGATACGCAGTATTTT. It is translated as CSAPKDGRTDTQYF.

This clonotype was seen a handful of times. The rearrangement joins TRBV29-1 to TRBJ2-5; D not resolved. Trimming stripped 7 bases from V and 5 bases from J, with 8 bases between. This CDR3 contains 10 residues. CDR1 is SQVTM, CDR2 ANQGSEA, per germline. For the CDR3, the DNA is TGCAGCGCTGCGATGGAGACCCAGTACTTC. It encodes CSAAMETQYF. The full variable domain, rest sourced from reference TRBV29-1 and TRBJ2-5, is SAVISQKPSRDICQRGTSLTIQCQVDSQVTMMFWYRQQPGQSLTLIATANQGSEATYESGFVIDKFPISRPNLTFSTLTVSNMSPEDSSIYLCSAAMETQYFGPGTRLLVL.

This clonotype has a single count. The chain carries TRBV10-3 and TRBJ2-7, with TRBD1 matching over 9 bases. Unmatched junction bases numbered 3, after V lost 3 bases and J lost 6 bases. This CDR3 is built from 13 residues. Per the germline V gene, CDR1 is ENHRY and CDR2 is SYGVKD. CDR3 amino acids: CAISDGTGREQYF. The CDR3 nucleotides read TGTGCCATCAGTGACGGGACAGGGCGCGAGCAGTACTTC.